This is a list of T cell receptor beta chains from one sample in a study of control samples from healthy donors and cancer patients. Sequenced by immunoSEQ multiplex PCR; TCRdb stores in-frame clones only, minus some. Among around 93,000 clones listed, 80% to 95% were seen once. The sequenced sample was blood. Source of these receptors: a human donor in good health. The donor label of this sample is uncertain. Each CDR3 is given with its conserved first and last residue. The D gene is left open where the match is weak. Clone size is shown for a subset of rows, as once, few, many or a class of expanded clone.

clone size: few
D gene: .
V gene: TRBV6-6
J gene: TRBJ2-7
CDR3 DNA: TGTGCCAGCAGTTATCTGGGCGAGCAGTACTTC
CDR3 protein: CASSYLGEQYF

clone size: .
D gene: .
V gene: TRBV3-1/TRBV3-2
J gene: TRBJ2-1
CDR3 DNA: TGTGCCAGCAGCCTGAGGGCCAATGAGCAGTTCTTC
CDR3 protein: CASSLRANEQFF

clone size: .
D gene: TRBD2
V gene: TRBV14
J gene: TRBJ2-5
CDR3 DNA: TGTGCCAGCAGCCTTGGGACTAGCGGGAAACAAGAGACCCAGTACTTC
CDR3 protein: CASSLGTSGKQETQYF

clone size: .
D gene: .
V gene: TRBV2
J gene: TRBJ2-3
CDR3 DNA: TGTGCCAGCAGTGAAGTAGGGGGAAGTTACACAGATACGCAGTATTTT
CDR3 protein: CASSEVGGSYTDTQYF

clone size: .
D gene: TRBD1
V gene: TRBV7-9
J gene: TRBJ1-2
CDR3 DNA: TGTGCCAGCAGCCCAGCGAGGGGACAGGGGACTTCTGGCTACACCTTC
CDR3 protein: CASSPARGQGTSGYTF

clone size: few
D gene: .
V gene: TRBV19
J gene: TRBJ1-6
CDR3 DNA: TGTGCCACTACCCGGGGGGGTTGGTCACCCCTCCACTTT
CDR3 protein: CATTRGGWSPLHF

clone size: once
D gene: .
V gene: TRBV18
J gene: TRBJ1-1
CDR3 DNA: TGTGCCAGCACCGTGGGGTCGAGCACTGAAGCTTTCTTT
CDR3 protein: CASTVGSSTEAFF

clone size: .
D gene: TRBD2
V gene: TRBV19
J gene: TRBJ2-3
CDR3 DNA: TGTGCCAGTAGTTGGGGACTAGCGGGGAACACAGATACGCAGTATTTT
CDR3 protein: CASSWGLAGNTDTQYF

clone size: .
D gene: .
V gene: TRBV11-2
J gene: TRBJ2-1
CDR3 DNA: TGTGCCAGCAGCTTATTCGGAAACCCCATCCAGTTCTTC
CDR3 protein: CASSLFGNPIQFF

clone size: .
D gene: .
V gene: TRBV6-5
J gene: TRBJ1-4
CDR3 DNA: TGTGCCAGCAGTTGGGGGGCCGGGCGGGGTAATGAAAAACTGTTTTTT
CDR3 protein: CASSWGAGRGNEKLFF

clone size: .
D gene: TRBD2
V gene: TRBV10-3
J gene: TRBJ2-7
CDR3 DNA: TGTGCCATCAGTGAGTCAGCTAGCGGGGGGTCCTACGAGCAGTACTTC
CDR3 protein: CAISESASGGSYEQYF

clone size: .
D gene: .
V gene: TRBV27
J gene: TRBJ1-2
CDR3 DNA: TGTGCCAGCAGTTCCACCCTGGGGGGCTATGGCTACACCTTC
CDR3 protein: CASSSTLGGYGYTF

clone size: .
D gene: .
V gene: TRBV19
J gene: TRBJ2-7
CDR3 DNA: TGTGCCAGTAGTATTTCGCAGGGTTATTTATACGAGCAGTACTTC
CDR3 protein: CASSISQGYLYEQYF

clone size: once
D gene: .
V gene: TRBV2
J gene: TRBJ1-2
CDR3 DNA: TGTGCCAGCAAGGGCAGCGTCTATGGCTACACCTTC
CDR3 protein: CASKGSVYGYTF

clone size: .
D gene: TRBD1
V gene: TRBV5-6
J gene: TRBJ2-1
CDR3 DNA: TGTGCCAGCAGCTTGGCCAGACAGGGCTTCTACAATGAGCAGTTCTTC
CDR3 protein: CASSLARQGFYNEQFF

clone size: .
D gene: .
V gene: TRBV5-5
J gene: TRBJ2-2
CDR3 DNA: TGTGCCAGCAGCTCAGACATTTTCACCGGGGAGCTGTTTTTT
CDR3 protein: CASSSDIFTGELFF

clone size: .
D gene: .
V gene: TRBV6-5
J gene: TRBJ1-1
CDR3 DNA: TGTGCCAGCAGAAAGGGGGTGAACACTGAAGCTTTCTTT
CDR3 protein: CASRKGVNTEAFF

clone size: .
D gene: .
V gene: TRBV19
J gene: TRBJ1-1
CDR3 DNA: TGTGCCAGTAGTATAGTGTTCGGGAACACTGAAGCTTTCTTT
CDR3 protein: CASSIVFGNTEAFF

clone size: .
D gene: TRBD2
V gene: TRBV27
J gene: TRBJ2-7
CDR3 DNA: TGTGCCAGCAGTTGGGGGACTAGCGGGGGGGCAATCTACGAGCAGTACTTC
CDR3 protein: CASSWGTSGGAIYEQYF

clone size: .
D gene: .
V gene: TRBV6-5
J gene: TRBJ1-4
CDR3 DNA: TGTGCCAGCAAAACAGGGCGGGGTAATGAAAAACTGTTTTTT
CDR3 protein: CASKTGRGNEKLFF